Listed below are T cell receptor beta chains from one sample, sequenced in a study of human T cells and chemical hapten exposure. TCRdb re-called the 5' RACE reads through MiXCR, storing one row per CDR3 protein. The top ten clones hold around 1.5% of a sample with approximately 150,000 distinct CDR3 sequences, roughly 4% of them seen once. These receptors were collected from a female donor in good health. Each CDR3 is given with its conserved first and last residue. A D gene is named only where the DNA matches it firmly. The size entry is marked missing in some rows and otherwise reads once, few, many or a size class.

cdr3_aa: CASSFPRQGDVLPGSDTEAFF
cdr3_nt: TGTGCCAGCAGCTTCCCCCGGCAGGGTGACGTATTACCTGGGTCGGACACTGAAGCTTTCTTT
v_call: TRBV11-1
j_call: TRBJ1-1
clone_size: .
d_call: .

cdr3_aa: CASSEAVEEKLFF
cdr3_nt: TGTGCCAGCAGTGAAGCGGTGGAAGAAAAACTGTTTTTT
v_call: TRBV6-1
j_call: TRBJ1-4
clone_size: few
d_call: .

cdr3_aa: CAISGQGTYEQYF
cdr3_nt: TGTGCCATCAGCGGACAGGGAACCTACGAGCAGTACTTC
v_call: TRBV10-3
j_call: TRBJ2-7
clone_size: many
d_call: TRBD1

cdr3_aa: CASSLSGRGQPQHF
cdr3_nt: TGTGCCAGCAGTCTCTCTGGCAGGGGCCAGCCCCAGCATTTT
v_call: TRBV12-3/TRBV12-4
j_call: TRBJ1-5
clone_size: .
d_call: .

cdr3_aa: CASSQESLDRSDNEQFF
cdr3_nt: TGTGCCAGCAGCCAAGAATCGTTGGACAGGTCCGACAATGAGCAGTTCTTC
v_call: TRBV3-1
j_call: TRBJ2-1
clone_size: many
d_call: TRBD1

cdr3_aa: CASRPGTSQETQYF
cdr3_nt: TGTGCCAGCCGTCCCGGGACCTCCCAAGAGACCCAGTACTTC
v_call: TRBV28
j_call: TRBJ2-5
clone_size: many
d_call: .

cdr3_aa: CASSELPPGSSGNTIYF
cdr3_nt: TGTGCCAGCAGTGAACTACCCCCGGGGAGCTCTGGAAACACCATATATTTT
v_call: TRBV6-1
j_call: TRBJ1-3
clone_size: .
d_call: .

cdr3_aa: CASSLGMGQGSHGYTF
cdr3_nt: TGTGCCAGCAGCTTAGGGATGGGACAGGGTTCACATGGCTACACCTTC
v_call: TRBV11-2
j_call: TRBJ1-2
clone_size: many
d_call: TRBD1

cdr3_aa: CANPPPKQRKSPLHF
cdr3_nt: TGTGCCAACCCCCCCCCGAAGCAACGAAAGTCACCCCTCCACTTT
v_call: TRBV19
j_call: TRBJ1-6
clone_size: .
d_call: .

cdr3_aa: CASSLAGAAYNEQFF
cdr3_nt: TGTGCCAGCAGCTTAGCGGGGGCGGCCTACAATGAGCAGTTCTTC
v_call: TRBV7-9
j_call: TRBJ2-1
clone_size: many
d_call: .

cdr3_aa: CASSLEAGANQPQHF
cdr3_nt: TGTGCCAGCAGCTTAGAGGCAGGGGCAAATCAGCCCCAGCATTTT
v_call: TRBV7-9
j_call: TRBJ1-5
clone_size: .
d_call: .

cdr3_aa: CASTRRGNKGYGYTF
cdr3_nt: TGTGCCAGCACCCGGCGGGGAAACAAGGGGTATGGCTACACCTTC
v_call: TRBV12-3/TRBV12-4
j_call: TRBJ1-2
clone_size: .
d_call: .

cdr3_aa: CSVARPESGINYGYTF
cdr3_nt: TGCAGCGTTGCTCGCCCTGAATCAGGGATTAACTATGGCTACACCTTC
v_call: TRBV29-1
j_call: TRBJ1-2
clone_size: many
d_call: .

cdr3_aa: CASSLDLMGNRNTEAFF
cdr3_nt: TGTGCCAGCAGCTTAGATCTGATGGGTAATCGGAACACTGAAGCTTTCTTT
v_call: TRBV11-2
j_call: TRBJ1-1
clone_size: .
d_call: .

cdr3_aa: CASSVGGRSYEQYF
cdr3_nt: TGTGCCAGCAGCGTGGGGGGAAGATCCTACGAGCAGTACTTC
v_call: TRBV9
j_call: TRBJ2-7
clone_size: many
d_call: .

cdr3_aa: CASKTGEGGTEAFF
cdr3_nt: TGTGCCAGCAAAACAGGGGAAGGTGGCACTGAAGCTTTCTTT
v_call: TRBV12-3/TRBV12-4
j_call: TRBJ1-1
clone_size: many
d_call: TRBD1

cdr3_aa: CASSLGPGLQSTDTQYF
cdr3_nt: TGTGCCAGCAGCTTAGGCCCTGGACTACAGAGCACAGATACGCAGTATTTT
v_call: TRBV11-1
j_call: TRBJ2-3
clone_size: .
d_call: .

cdr3_aa: CASSQGTGGFTYGYTF
cdr3_nt: TGTGCCAGCAGCCAAGGGACAGGGGGCTTCACCTATGGCTACACCTTC
v_call: TRBV3-1
j_call: TRBJ1-2
clone_size: many
d_call: TRBD1

cdr3_aa: CASRRTATYVKTEAFF
cdr3_nt: TGTGCCAGCAGAAGGACGGCAACATACGTGAAAACTGAAGCTTTCTTT
v_call: TRBV2
j_call: TRBJ1-1
clone_size: .
d_call: .

cdr3_aa: CASSDALGGRSKADEQFF
cdr3_nt: TGTGCCAGCAGTGACGCCCTGGGGGGGCGGTCTAAGGCGGATGAGCAGTTCTTC
v_call: TRBV2
j_call: TRBJ2-1
clone_size: few
d_call: .

cdr3_aa: CASSPPSAGGPDTQYF
cdr3_nt: TGTGCCAGCAGCCCTCCTTCAGCGGGGGGGCCAGATACGCAGTATTTT
v_call: TRBV7-6
j_call: TRBJ2-3
clone_size: many
d_call: TRBD2

cdr3_aa: CASSPSDRADTIYF
cdr3_nt: TGTGCCAGCAGCCCGTCGGACAGGGCAGACACCATATATTTT
v_call: TRBV28
j_call: TRBJ1-3
clone_size: few
d_call: TRBD1

cdr3_aa: CASSLETGGTDSPLHF
cdr3_nt: TGTGCCAGCAGCCTAGAGACAGGGGGCACGGATTCACCCCTCCACTTT
v_call: TRBV7-9
j_call: TRBJ1-6
clone_size: many
d_call: TRBD1

cdr3_aa: CSAITGGLNEKLFF
cdr3_nt: TGCAGTGCCATAACAGGGGGCCTTAATGAAAAACTGTTTTTT
v_call: TRBV20-1
j_call: TRBJ1-4
clone_size: many
d_call: TRBD1

cdr3_aa: CSVSEGPEAFF
cdr3_nt: TGCAGCGTATCTGAGGGGCCTGAAGCTTTCTTT
v_call: TRBV29-1
j_call: TRBJ1-1
clone_size: many
d_call: .

cdr3_aa: CASSLAGTGLRNTEAFF
cdr3_nt: TGTGCCAGCAGCTTAGCTGGGACAGGGTTGAGGAACACTGAAGCTTTCTTT
v_call: TRBV7-6
j_call: TRBJ1-1
clone_size: many
d_call: TRBD1

cdr3_aa: CASAIVDEQFF
cdr3_nt: TGTGCTAGTGCCATCGTCGATGAGCAGTTCTTC
v_call: TRBV12-5
j_call: TRBJ2-1
clone_size: .
d_call: .

cdr3_aa: CASSPERGLAGYQETQYF
cdr3_nt: TGCGCCAGCAGCCCGGAACGGGGACTAGCGGGGTACCAAGAGACCCAGTACTTC
v_call: TRBV4-1
j_call: TRBJ2-5
clone_size: many
d_call: TRBD2

cdr3_aa: CASSSQRGEGQTQYF
cdr3_nt: TGTGCCAGCAGCTCCCAACGGGGAGAGGGGCAGACCCAGTACTTC
v_call: TRBV7-2
j_call: TRBJ2-5
clone_size: many
d_call: .

cdr3_aa: CASSLAAGGRTTYNEQFF
cdr3_nt: TGTGCCAGCAGCTTAGCGGCTGGGGGGAGAACCACCTACAATGAGCAGTTCTTC
v_call: TRBV7-2
j_call: TRBJ2-1
clone_size: .
d_call: .

cdr3_aa: CASHPIKRGNSPLHF
cdr3_nt: TGTGCAAGTCACCCAATTAAAAGAGGCAATTCACCCCTCCACTTT
v_call: TRBV12-2
j_call: TRBJ1-6
clone_size: many
d_call: .

cdr3_aa: CATVECSTEAFF
cdr3_nt: TGTGCCACCGTCGAATGCTCCACTGAAGCTTTCTTT
v_call: TRBV12-3/TRBV12-4
j_call: TRBJ1-1
clone_size: many
d_call: .

cdr3_aa: CATEEGLGSHIQYF
cdr3_nt: TGTGCCACCGAAGAGGGGTTGGGGTCTCACATTCAGTACTTC
v_call: TRBV10-3
j_call: TRBJ2-4
clone_size: many
d_call: .

cdr3_aa: CASSPLAREQYF
cdr3_nt: TGTGCCAGCTCTCCACTAGCGCGCGAGCAGTACTTC
v_call: TRBV6-2/TRBV6-3
j_call: TRBJ2-7
clone_size: .
d_call: TRBD2

cdr3_aa: CASSVPGQVNSPLHF
cdr3_nt: TGTGCCAGCAGCGTACCGGGACAGGTTAATTCACCCCTCCACTTT
v_call: TRBV7-8
j_call: TRBJ1-6
clone_size: .
d_call: TRBD1

cdr3_aa: CASSSGTSSKEQYF
cdr3_nt: TGTGCCAGCAGCTCCGGGACCAGCTCTAAGGAGCAGTACTTC
v_call: TRBV28
j_call: TRBJ2-7
clone_size: few
d_call: .

cdr3_aa: CASSLAAGGEDEKLFF
cdr3_nt: TGTGCCAGCAGTTTAGCCGCGGGCGGGGAGGATGAAAAACTGTTTTTT
v_call: TRBV27
j_call: TRBJ1-4
clone_size: many
d_call: .

cdr3_aa: CASSQAGGNQPQHF
cdr3_nt: TGTGCCAGCAGCCAAGCAGGGGGCAATCAGCCCCAGCATTTT
v_call: TRBV14
j_call: TRBJ1-5
clone_size: many
d_call: .

cdr3_aa: CASSQEIVAASTDTQYF
cdr3_nt: TGCGCCAGCAGCCAAGAGATTGTGGCGGCTAGCACAGATACGCAGTATTTT
v_call: TRBV4-3
j_call: TRBJ2-3
clone_size: .
d_call: .

cdr3_aa: CASSKSYNEQFF
cdr3_nt: TGTGCCAGCAGCAAGAGTTACAATGAGCAGTTCTTC
v_call: TRBV21-1
j_call: TRBJ2-1
clone_size: few
d_call: .

cdr3_aa: CASSPQGAIGSPLHF
cdr3_nt: TGTGCCAGCAGCCCCCAGGGGGCGATTGGTTCACCCCTCCACTTT
v_call: TRBV12-3/TRBV12-4
j_call: TRBJ1-6
clone_size: many
d_call: TRBD1

cdr3_aa: CASSTTGVSTDTQYF
cdr3_nt: TGTGCCAGCAGCACAACCGGGGTTAGCACAGATACGCAGTATTTT
v_call: TRBV11-2
j_call: TRBJ2-3
clone_size: many
d_call: .

cdr3_aa: CSARDRVGAYGYTF
cdr3_nt: TGCAGTGCTCGGGACAGGGTGGGAGCCTATGGCTACACCTTC
v_call: TRBV20-1
j_call: TRBJ1-2
clone_size: many
d_call: TRBD1

cdr3_aa: CATSGGRHTDTQYF
cdr3_nt: TGTGCCACTTCGGGGGGGCGGCATACAGATACGCAGTATTTT
v_call: TRBV2
j_call: TRBJ2-3
clone_size: many
d_call: TRBD2

cdr3_aa: CASSSGEGSWEKLFF
cdr3_nt: TGTGCCAGCAGCTCAGGGGAGGGGTCTTGGGAAAAACTGTTTTTT
v_call: TRBV7-8
j_call: TRBJ1-4
clone_size: many
d_call: .